The present entry profiles one T cell receptor beta chain with its context. Authors' processing steps: Scientists estimated how many nucleated cells there were by amplifying reference gene primers. Sequenced by immunoSEQ multiplex PCR; TCRdb stores in-frame clones only, minus some. The V and J calls and clone size were taken over from that table, and D and trimming were inferred from the DNA. The sample includes 200,000 to 250,000 clones, 80% to 90% seen only once; the top ten take 15% to 20%. The V gene's germline CDR1 is SQVTM and CDR2 ANQGSEA. Trimming cost V 6 bases and J 3 bases; bases outside gene matches: 3. The CDR3 length is 13 residues. This sample was included in a study of blood T cell repertoires in COVID-19.

The chain has TRBV29-1 and TRBJ1-2; 11 bases fit TRBD1. The TCR originated in a man aged 25-40 years with active or convalescent COVID-19. Sequencing used peripheral blood. The CDR3: CSVEDRGHYGYTF. CDR3 bases: TGCAGCGTCGAGGACAGGGGGCACTATGGCTACACCTTC.